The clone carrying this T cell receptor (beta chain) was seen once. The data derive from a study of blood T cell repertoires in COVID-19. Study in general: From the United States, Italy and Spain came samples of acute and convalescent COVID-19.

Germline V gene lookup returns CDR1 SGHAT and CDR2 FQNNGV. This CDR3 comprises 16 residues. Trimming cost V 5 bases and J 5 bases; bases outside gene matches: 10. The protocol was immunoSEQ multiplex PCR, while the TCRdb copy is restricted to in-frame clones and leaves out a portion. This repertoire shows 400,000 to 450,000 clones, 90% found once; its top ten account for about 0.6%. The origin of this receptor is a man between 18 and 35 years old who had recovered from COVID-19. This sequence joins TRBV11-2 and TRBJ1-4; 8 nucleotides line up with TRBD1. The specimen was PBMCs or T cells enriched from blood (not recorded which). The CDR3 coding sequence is TGTGCCAGCAGCGAGAGGTACGGACAGGGAAATGAAAAACTGTTTTTT. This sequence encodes CASSERYGQGNEKLFF.